This entry lists 23 T cell receptor beta chains sequenced from one sample in a study of blood T cell repertoires in COVID-19 (dated by TCRdb to 2018 to 2021). Receptors were amplified or captured by the immunoSEQ multiplex PCR assay. The source is immuneACCESS, and TCRdb retained only in-frame sequences with V and J called. Part of the clones is not carried over; for the studies checked, unresolved V genes explain less than half of this, and the remainder is unexplained. The sample profile shows fewer than 85,000 clones; around 90% of them were found once. The ten largest clones capture more than 0.85% of the sample. Specimen: peripheral blood. The receptors stem from a woman between 45 and 60 years old in a cohort sampled during active COVID-19.

The CDR3 is CASSSSGTGKTEAFF. The CDR3 DNA follows: TGTGCCAGCAGTTCCTCGGGGACAGGGAAGACTGAAGCTTTCTTT. The chain combines TRBV28 with TRBJ1-1; 9 positions agree with TRBD1. The germline CDR1 and CDR2 sequences are MDHEN and SYDVKM. The CDR3 runs to 15 residues. V lost 4 bases, J lost 5 bases, and 8 bases stayed unmatched.

The table lists this clone with a count of one. The chain links TRBV30 to TRBJ1-4, with D maybe TRBD1 (6 bases). Germline values: CDR1 GTSNPN, CDR2 SVGIG (reference sequence). Trimming removed 4 bases from V and 1 base from J, with 19 bases in between. CDR3 length equals 17 residues. The chain's CDR3 is CAWTTYRARLTNEKLFF. DNA for the CDR3: TGTGCCTGGACCACCTACAGGGCCCGACTAACTAATGAAAAACTGTTTTTT.

This chain links TRBV9 with TRBJ1-1; D remains unclear. Per germline, CDR1 SGDLS and CDR2 YYNGEE. The V end was cut by 6 bases, the J end by 0 bases, with 12 bases between. The CDR3 spans 14 residues. The CDR3: CASTKNSLNTEAFF. The CDR3 DNA sequence: TGTGCCAGCACCAAAAACAGCCTGAACACTGAAGCTTTCTTT.

J is TRBJ1-1 and V is TRBV6-1, with D possibly matching TRBD1 (5 bases). Germline V lookup: CDR1 MNHNS, CDR2 SASEGT. V was shortened by 1 base and J by 6 bases, with 9 bases between the two germline ends. CDR3 length: 13 amino acids. CDR3 amino acids: CASSEETAPEAFF. DNA for the CDR3: TGTGCCAGCAGTGAAGAGACAGCTCCTGAAGCTTTCTTT.

This sequence joins TRBV28 and TRBJ2-7; 7 nucleotides agree with TRBD2. Germline CDR1 MDHEN, CDR2 SYDVKM. V lost 4 bases and J lost 2; bases outside the gene matches: 8. This CDR3 spans 15 amino acids. In nucleotides, the CDR3 is TGTGCCAGCAGTTCCTTAAGCGGGGAGGCCTACGAGCAGTACTTC. Its translation: CASSSLSGEAYEQYF.

With respect to this clone: One end of the junction fails to match germline, which may point to a read error. The rearrangement uses TRBV7-9 and TRBJ2-1, with a possible D match to TRBD2 (5 bases). The CDR3 is 15 residues long. CDR1 SEHNR and CDR2 FQNEAQ come from the germline V gene (reference sequence). This CDR3 reads CASSRHGEIGNERFF. CDR3 nucleotides: TGTGCCAGCAGCCGGCACGGGGAGATCGGGAATGAGCGGTTCTTC.

The chain employs TRBV23-1 and TRBJ2-5; 7 nucleotides line up with TRBD2. TRBV23-1 carries the ORF label, with uncertain function. Trimming cost V 0 bases and J 0 bases; bases outside gene matches: 4. The CDR3 loop spans 16 amino acids. CDR3 residues: CASSQSTSRYQETQYF. CDR3 sequence (DNA): TGCGCCAGCAGTCAATCGACTAGCCGGTACCAAGAGACCCAGTACTTC.

DNA of the CDR3: TGCGCCAGCAGGAATCCAGGGGGCACAGATACGCAGTATTTT. Encoded protein: CASRNPGGTDTQYF. The chain is built from TRBV23-1 and TRBJ2-3; the D gene is possibly TRBD1 (6 bases). TRBV23-1 is placed among ORFs of uncertain function. The V end was cut by 6 bases, the J end by 1 base, with 11 bases between. The CDR3 has 14 amino acids.

J is TRBJ1-2 and V is TRBV5-6, with 7 nucleotides matching TRBD1. The CDR3 has 19 amino acids. V lost 4 bases, J lost 0 bases, and 18 bases stayed unmatched. Germline CDR1 reads SGHDT; CDR2 reads YYEEEE. The CDR3 DNA follows: TGTGCCAGCAGCCCTAAGCCCAGCGAAACAGGGGAGGCTAACTATGGCTACACCTTC. This gives the protein CASSPKPSETGEANYGYTF.

Remarks on this clone: Within the sample, other DNA sequences also encode this same CDR3. The CDR3 loop is CASSLQWQGAGGYTF. The CDR3 nucleotides are TGTGCCAGCAGCTTACAATGGCAGGGGGCGGGTGGCTACACCTTC. The chain joins TRBV11-2 to TRBJ1-2, with 8 nucleotides matching TRBD1. Germline lookup yields CDR1 SGHAT and CDR2 FQNNGV. J lost 7 bases, V lost 2 bases, and 9 bases had no gene match. The CDR3 extends over 15 amino acids.

The sample holds a few counts of this clone. The chain combines TRBV5-1 with TRBJ2-7, with D perhaps matching TRBD2 (5 bases). CDR3 length equals 14 residues. Germline CDR1 and CDR2: SGHRS and YFSETQ. Trimming left V 0 bases short and J 7 bases short, with 14 bases between. CDR3 coding DNA: TGCGCCAGCAGCTTGGAGCCCCCCTGGAGGGAGCAGTACTTC. It is translated as CASSLEPPWREQYF.

The genes are TRBV6-2 or TRBV6-3 and TRBJ2-5; TRBD2 aligns across 11 bases. V lost 0 bases to trimming and J lost 2 bases; unmatched junction nucleotides: 2. The V gene's germline CDR1 is MNHEY and CDR2 SVGEGT. The CDR3 is 16 residues long. The CDR3 coding sequence is TGTGCCAGCAGTTACTCAGGGACTAGCGGACAAGAGACCCAGTACTTC. It specifies CASSYSGTSGQETQYF.

The chain employs TRBV6-5 and TRBJ2-3; 12 bases map to TRBD1. The CDR3 spans 15 residues. The junction had 5 bases not matched to a gene; V was cut back by 6 bases and J by 4 bases. The germline V gene has CDR1 MNHEY and CDR2 SVGAGI. CDR3 in amino acids: CASSSRDRGPDTQYF. The CDR3 DNA follows: TGTGCCAGCAGCTCCCGGGACAGGGGGCCAGATACGCAGTATTTT.

This chain links TRBV24-1 with TRBJ2-7, with 7 bases identical to TRBD2. This CDR3 spans 15 amino acids. Germline V gene lookup returns CDR1 KGHDR and CDR2 SFDVKD. Trimming removed 5 bases from V and 3 bases from J; junction bases left unmatched: 9. Written as DNA, the CDR3 is TGTGCCACCAGTGGGGGAGCGGGGTCCTTCTACGAGCAGTACTTC. Translated, it gives CATSGGAGSFYEQYF.

V and J are TRBV10-3 and TRBJ2-2, with no clear D. The V gene's germline CDR1 is ENHRY and CDR2 SYGVKD. V was clipped by 8 bases and J by 6 bases, with 7 bases between them. The CDR3 is made up of 11 amino acids. The CDR3 DNA follows: TGTGCCATCGAGGCGGCCGGGGAGCTGTTTTTT. Amino acids: CAIEAAGELFF.

V usage is TRBV28 and J usage is TRBJ2-6; TRBD1 matches 10 bases. The CDR3 extends over 16 amino acids. The J segment lost 0 bases and the V segment lost 6 bases, leaving 2 bases of the junction unmatched. Per germline, CDR1 MDHEN and CDR2 SYDVKM. CDR3 nucleotide sequence: TGTGCCAGCAGGGGGACAGGGGACTCTGGGGCCAACGTCCTGACTTTC. Translated: CASRGTGDSGANVLTF.

The rearrangement joins TRBV3-1 (or the pseudogene TRBV3-2) to TRBJ1-1; tentative D call: TRBD1 (5 bases). The CDR3 totals 12 residues. Germline CDR1 is LGHDT and CDR2 is YNNKEL (reference sequence). The ends were cut back, 5 bases at V and 1 base at J, with 5 bases in the middle. Here the CDR3 reads CASSGQNTEAFF. The CDR3 DNA follows: TGTGCCAGCAGCGGACAGAACACTGAAGCTTTCTTT.

The DNA of the CDR3 is TGTGCCACCTGGGGCACAGGGAGAGCGGGCAATCAGCCCCAGCATTTT. Amino acid sequence: CATWGTGRAGNQPQHF. The J gene is TRBJ1-5, the V gene TRBV28; tentatively, D is TRBD1 (6 bases). Germline assignment: CDR1 MDHEN and CDR2 SYDVKM. V was trimmed by 10 bases and J by 2 bases, leaving 21 bases between them. The CDR3 loop spans 16 amino acids.

The chain has TRBV28 and TRBJ1-5; D is possibly TRBD1 (6 bases). The germline V gene has CDR1 MDHEN and CDR2 SYDVKM. Trimming removed 9 bases from V and 8 bases from J, with 26 bases in between. The CDR3 spans 16 residues. CDR3 nucleotide sequence: TGTGCCAGTACGACAACCAGGGGCGCGGGTGGAGAGCCCCAGCATTTT. This translates into CASTTTRGAGGEPQHF.

V is TRBV5-1 and J is TRBJ1-2; D might be TRBD1 (5 bases). Between the trimmed V and J ends, which lost 4 bases and 4 bases, there was a span of 14 bases. The CDR3 runs to 14 residues. Per germline, CDR1 SGHRS and CDR2 YFSETQ. The CDR3 is CASSPDDSRYGYTF. DNA for the CDR3: TGCGCCAGCAGCCCGGACGACAGCCGCTATGGCTACACCTTC.

This sequence joins TRBV2 and TRBJ2-3; TRBD2 matches 14 bases. The J segment lost 0 bases and the V segment lost 4 bases, leaving 3 bases of the junction unmatched. This CDR3 contains 17 residues. Looked up from germline, CDR1 is SNHLY and CDR2 is FYNNEI. CDR3 in amino acids: CASSGLAGGVSTDTQYF. The CDR3 DNA reads as TGTGCCAGCAGTGGACTAGCGGGGGGGGTCAGCACAGATACGCAGTATTTT.

This clone appeared a single time. V is TRBV23-1 and J is TRBJ2-3; 8 nucleotides align to TRBD2. TRBV23-1 is identified as an open reading frame with a role that is uncertain. With 0 bases clipped from V and 3 bases from J, the junction kept 8 bases outside the gene matches. CDR3 length equals 17 residues. The CDR3 region is CASSQSGGREVTDTQYF. The CDR3 coding sequence is TGCGCCAGCAGTCAATCGGGGGGGCGGGAGGTGACAGATACGCAGTATTTT.

This chain uses TRBV5-1 with TRBJ2-1; 10 nucleotides line up with TRBD2. Losses at the gene ends were 4 bases for V and 0 bases for J; bases not matched to a gene: 7. Germline loops: CDR1 SGHRS, CDR2 YFSETQ. This CDR3 is built from 17 residues. The CDR3 DNA follows: TGCGCCAGCAGCCTAGCGGGAGTTGTTGACTCCTACAATGAGCAGTTCTTC. Translated, it gives CASSLAGVVDSYNEQFF.